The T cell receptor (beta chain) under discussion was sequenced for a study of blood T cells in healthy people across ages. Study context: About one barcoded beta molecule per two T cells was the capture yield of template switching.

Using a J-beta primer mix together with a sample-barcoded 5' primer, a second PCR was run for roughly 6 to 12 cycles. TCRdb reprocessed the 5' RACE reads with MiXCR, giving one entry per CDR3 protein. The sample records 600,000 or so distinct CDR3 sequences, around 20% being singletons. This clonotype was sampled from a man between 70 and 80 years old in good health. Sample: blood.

The CDR3 protein is CSVENPGTSGGYSYNEQFF. The CDR3 DNA sequence: TGCAGCGTTGAAAATCCCGGGACTAGCGGGGGTTACTCCTACAATGAGCAGTTCTTC. This chain joins TRBV29-1 and TRBJ2-1; 14 bases align to TRBD2. V trimming: 2 bases; J trimming: 0 bases; junction bases outside the gene matches: 9. CDR1 is SQVTM and CDR2 is ANQGSEA in the germline V gene. This CDR3 spans 19 amino acids.